This T cell receptor (beta chain) was retrieved from a study of radiotherapy plus CTLA-4 blockade in lung cancer. The table came from immunoSEQ multiplex PCR; TCRdb's copy has only in-frame clones and leaves some out. This table holds approximately 97,000 clones, 83% found once. General observations from the study: In blood, TCR clones derived from the tumor expanded after radiotherapy plus ipilimumab.

This CDR3 comprises 16 residues. About this clone itself: Its antigen remains unknown.

V gene TRBV21-1 combines with J gene TRBJ1-1. TRBV21-1 is assigned pseudogene status. The source is a human donor with non-small cell lung cancer who had stable disease on radiotherapy plus ipilimumab. Sequencing used peripheral blood, obtained from a patient treated with radiotherapy plus ipilimumab. CDR3 bases: TGTGCCAGCAGCAAAGTCGCAGGGCAGGAGGACACTGAAGCTTTCTTT. Its protein product is CASSKVAGQEDTEAFF.